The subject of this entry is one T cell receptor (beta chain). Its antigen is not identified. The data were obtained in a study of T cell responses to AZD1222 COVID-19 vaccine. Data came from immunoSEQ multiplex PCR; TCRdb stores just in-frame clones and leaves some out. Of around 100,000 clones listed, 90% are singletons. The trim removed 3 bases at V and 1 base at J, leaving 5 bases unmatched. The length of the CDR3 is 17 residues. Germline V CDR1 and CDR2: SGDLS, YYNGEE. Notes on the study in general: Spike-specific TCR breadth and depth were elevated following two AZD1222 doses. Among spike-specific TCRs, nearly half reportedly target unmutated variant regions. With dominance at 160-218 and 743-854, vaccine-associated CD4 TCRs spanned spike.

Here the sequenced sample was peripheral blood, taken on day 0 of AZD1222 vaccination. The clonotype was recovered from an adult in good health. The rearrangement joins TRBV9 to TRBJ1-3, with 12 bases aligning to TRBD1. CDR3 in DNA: TGTGCCAGCAGCGAGGGACAGGGGGCTTCTTCTGGAAACACCATATATTTT. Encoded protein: CASSEGQGASSGNTIYF.